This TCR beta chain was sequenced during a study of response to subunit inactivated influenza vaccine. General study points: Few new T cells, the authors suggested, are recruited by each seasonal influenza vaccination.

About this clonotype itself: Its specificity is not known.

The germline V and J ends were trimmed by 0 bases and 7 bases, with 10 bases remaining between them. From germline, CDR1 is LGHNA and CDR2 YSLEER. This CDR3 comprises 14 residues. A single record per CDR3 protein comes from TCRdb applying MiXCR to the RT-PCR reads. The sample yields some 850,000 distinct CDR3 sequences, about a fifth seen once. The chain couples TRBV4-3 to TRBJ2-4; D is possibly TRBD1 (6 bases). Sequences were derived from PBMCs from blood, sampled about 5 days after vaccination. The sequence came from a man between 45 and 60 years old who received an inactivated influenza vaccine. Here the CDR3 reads CASSQDMGANIQYF. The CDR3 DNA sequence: TGCGCCAGCAGCCAAGATATGGGGGCTAACATTCAGTACTTC.